This T cell receptor beta chain was documented in a study of chemoradiotherapy in HPV16-positive cancers. General observations from the study: The functional HPV-specific definition rests on just a couple of HPV16-positive patients. During treatment, candidate HPV-specific clones and E7-related motifs expanded in tumor. For HPV16-positive patients, expanding HPV-responsive T cells associated with longer recurrence-free survival.

For this clone: The antigen remains undetermined.

Samples were taken several times over chemoradiotherapy. TCRdb's table, derived via immunoSEQ multiplex PCR, lists solely in-frame clones and lacks some. The sample lists approximately 1,500 clones; approximately 83% were seen once. The sequencing used tumor tissue, collected from a patient who underwent chemoradiotherapy. This TCR was recovered from a human donor with HPV-associated anogenital cancer.

The CDR3 DNA follows: TGTGCCAGTCAAGGGGCCGACAGTACTAATCAGCCCCAGCATTTT. Protein: CASQGADSTNQPQHF. The V gene is TRBV6-6, the J gene TRBJ1-5; TRBD1 might be the D (5 bases). Germline V gene lookup returns CDR1 MNHNY and CDR2 SVGAGI (reference sequence). The V end was cut by 9 bases, the J end by 4 bases, with 19 bases between. CDR3 size: 15 residues.